The 13 T cell receptor beta chains listed next were all sequenced from one sample in a study of molecular identifiers for immune sequencing clone quantification. Using its own MiXCR run on the PCR reads, TCRdb lists one record per CDR3 protein. Of some 94,000 distinct CDR3 sequences listed, around a quarter are singletons. The specimen was naive CD8+ T cells from blood, with Jurkat cell RNA spiked in. Specified subset: FACS-sorted CD8+CD4-CCR7+CD45RA+ naive T cells. The receptor set was obtained from a human donor in good health. Some libraries in this study had Jurkat cell RNA spiked in.

Regarding this clonotype: The conserved final phenylalanine or tryptophan is absent from the CDR3, which likely points to a read error. The chain carries TRBV29-1 and TRBJ1-2, with D perhaps matching TRBD1 (6 bases). The germline V gene encodes CDR1 SQVTM and CDR2 ANQGSEA. CDR3 length: 14 residues. V lost 3 bases and J lost 0, with 11 bases in between. CDR3 protein: CSVDWDTANYGYTS. CDR3 sequence (DNA): TGCAGCGTTGATTGGGACACTGCTAACTATGGCTACACCTCC.

This clonotype was detected only once. This CDR3 reads CASSPSGCLDTQYF. CDR3 nucleotide sequence: TGTGCCAGCAGCCCTAGCGGGTGTTTGGATACGCAGTATTTT. This sequence joins TRBV5-3 and TRBJ2-3; the match to TRBD2 covers 8 bases. TRBV5-3 is placed among ORFs of uncertain function. V lost 8 bases to trimming and J lost 6 bases; unmatched junction nucleotides: 11. The CDR3 loop spans 14 amino acids.

A remark on this clonotype: A read error may produce the germline difference seen at one junction end. The V gene is TRBV29-1, the J gene TRBJ2-7, with TRBD2 as a possible D gene (6 bases). The CDR3 has 17 residues. Per germline, CDR1 SQVTM and CDR2 ANQGSEA. This CDR3 reads CSAEDAVGDSSSYEQYF. DNA of the CDR3: TGCAGCGCTGAAGATGCCGTGGGGGACTCCAGCTCCTACGAGCAGTACTTC.

V is TRBV27 and J is TRBJ2-7, with 9 bases aligning to TRBD1. V dropped 5 bases and J dropped 3; count of bases not matched to a gene: 8. The CDR3 sequence is 15 residues long. Germline V gives CDR1 MNHEY, CDR2 SMNVEV (reference sequence). CDR3 nucleotide sequence: TGTGCCAGCAGTCTGACCGGGACAGGGTTCTACGAGCAGTACTTC. Translation gives CASSLTGTGFYEQYF.

There are many counts of this clonotype. V gene TRBV7-6 combines with J gene TRBJ2-5; D might be TRBD2 (6 bases). Germline values: CDR1 SGHVS, CDR2 FNYEAQ. Trimming left V 5 bases short and J 0 bases short, with 13 bases between. The CDR3 loop spans 15 amino acids. The DNA of the CDR3 is TGTGCCAGCAGCCTGGTTAGCGGACACCAAGAGACCCAGTACTTC. It yields the protein CASSLVSGHQETQYF.

This clonotype has just a few counts. The chain employs TRBV7-9 and TRBJ2-5; 7 nucleotides align to TRBD1. This CDR3 is 13 amino acids long. CDR1 SEHNR and CDR2 FQNEAQ come from the germline V gene (reference sequence). With 8 bases clipped from V and 5 bases from J, the junction kept 8 bases outside the gene matches. The chain's CDR3 is CASLTGVGETQYF. CDR3 in DNA: TGTGCCAGCCTTACAGGGGTCGGGGAGACCCAGTACTTC.

The chain links TRBV6-5 to TRBJ1-2; D ambiguous. The CDR3 has 13 residues. Germline CDR1 reads MNHEY; CDR2 reads SVGAGI. V gave up 6 bases and J gave up 3 bases, with 11 bases separating them. Here the CDR3 DNA reads TGTGCCAGCAGGTCCGACGTATACTATGGCTACACCTTC. It specifies CASRSDVYYGYTF.

This clonotype was seen a few times. The gene calls are TRBV7-8 and TRBJ2-5, with no clear D. The V gene lost 2 bases and the J gene lost 4 bases, with 14 bases spanning the gap. The germline V gene encodes CDR1 SGHVS and CDR2 FQNEAQ. This CDR3 spans 15 amino acids. The CDR3 loop reads CASSLIAPVRETQYF. The CDR3 DNA follows: TGTGCCAGCAGCTTAATTGCCCCAGTCCGAGAGACCCAGTACTTC. The full variable domain, rest sourced from reference TRBV7-8 and TRBJ2-5, is GAGVSQSPRYKVAKRGQDVALRCDPISGHVSLFWYQQALGQGPEFLTYFQNEAQLDKSGLPSDRFFAERPEGSVSTLKIQRTQQEDSAVYLCASSLIAPVRETQYFGPGTRLLVL.

Points on this clonotype: One base away lies a much larger clone, so this may be a sequencing read error. This chain joins TRBV4-3 and TRBJ2-2; perhaps TRBD1 as D (6 bases). Germline V CDR1 and CDR2: LGHNA, YSLEER. The CDR3 totals 17 residues. CDR3 region: CAGSLPSRTANTGELFF. CDR3 sequence (DNA): TGCGCCGGCAGCCTTCCCTCCCGGACAGCGAACACCGGGGAGCTGTTTTTT.

Many counts were recorded for this clonotype. The chain recombines TRBV4-1 with TRBJ2-5, with a weak D call TRBD1 (5 bases). The V end lost 1 base, the J end lost 5 bases, and 14 bases lay between the germline ends. Germline lookup yields CDR1 MGHRA and CDR2 YSYEKL. The CDR3 extends over 15 amino acids. The CDR3: CASSQGQGVSETQYF. The CDR3 bases are TGCGCCAGCAGCCAAGGTCAAGGGGTTTCGGAGACCCAGTACTTC.

This clonotype has ten or more counts. Written as DNA, the CDR3 is TGTGCCTGGAGTTCCGGGGGCCAATCTGAAGCTTTCTTT. This sequence encodes CAWSSGGQSEAFF. The chain employs TRBV30 and TRBJ1-1; TRBD1 might be the D (6 bases). Deletions cut 2 bases from V and 6 bases from J, with 13 bases between. The germline V gene encodes CDR1 GTSNPN and CDR2 SVGIG (reference sequence). The CDR3 covers 13 residues.

This clonotype was seen many times. The chain carries TRBV7-6 and TRBJ2-3, with D tentatively TRBD1 or TRBD2 (6 bases each). Deletions cut 1 base from V and 3 bases from J, with 14 bases between. Germline V gives CDR1 SGHVS, CDR2 FNYEAQ. The CDR3 has 16 amino acids. DNA of the CDR3: TGTGCCAGCAGCTTAGGGGGGGCTGGTCGAACAGATACGCAGTATTTT. Translating gives CASSLGGAGRTDTQYF.

This clonotype was picked up a small number of times. The chain is built from TRBV7-9 and TRBJ1-4, with no clear D. Trimming cost V 5 bases and J 0 bases, with 13 bases left between them. The CDR3 is made up of 16 amino acids. Germline V gives CDR1 SEHNR, CDR2 FQNEAQ (reference sequence). The CDR3 here is CASSPPESTTNEKLFF. The CDR3 DNA follows: TGTGCCAGCAGCCCCCCGGAGTCTACAACTAATGAAAAACTGTTTTTT. Supplemented by reference TRBV7-9 and TRBJ1-4, the full variable domain reads DTGVSQNPRHKITKRGQNVTFRCDPISEHNRLYWYRQTLGQGPEFLTYFQNEAQLEKSRLLSDRFSAERPKGSFSTLEIQRTEQGDSAMYLCASSPPESTTNEKLFFGSGTQLSVL.